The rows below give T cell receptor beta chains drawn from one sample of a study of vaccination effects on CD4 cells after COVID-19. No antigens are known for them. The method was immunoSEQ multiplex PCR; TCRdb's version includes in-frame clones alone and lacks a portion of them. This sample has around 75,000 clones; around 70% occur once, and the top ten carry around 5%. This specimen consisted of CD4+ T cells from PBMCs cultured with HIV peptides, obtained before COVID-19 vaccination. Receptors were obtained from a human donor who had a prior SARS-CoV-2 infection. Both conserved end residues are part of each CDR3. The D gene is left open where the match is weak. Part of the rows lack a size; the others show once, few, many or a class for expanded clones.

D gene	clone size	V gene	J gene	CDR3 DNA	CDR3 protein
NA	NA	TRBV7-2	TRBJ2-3	TGTGCCAGCAGCTTATTCTTAGGTCTCACAGATACGCAGTATTTT	CASSLFLGLTDTQYF
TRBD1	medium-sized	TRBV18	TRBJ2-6	TGTGCCAGCTCAAGACAGGGTTCAGGGGCCAACGTCCTGACTTTC	CASSRQGSGANVLTF
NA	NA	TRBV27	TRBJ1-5	TGTGCCAGCAGGAACTCGGGGGATCAGCCCCAGCATTTT	CASRNSGDQPQHF
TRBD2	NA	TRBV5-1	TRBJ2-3	TGCGCCAGCAGCTTGGTTCCTAGCGGTGATACGCAGTATTTT	CASSLVPSGDTQYF
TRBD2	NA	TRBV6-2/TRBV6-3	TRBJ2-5	TGTGCCAGCAGTTACTTAGGGACTATCCAAGAGACCCAGTACTTC	CASSYLGTIQETQYF
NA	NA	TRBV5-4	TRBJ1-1	TGTGCCAGCAGCTTGGGGGCCTCTGAGAACACTGAAGCTTTCTTT	CASSLGASENTEAFF
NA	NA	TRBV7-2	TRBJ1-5	TGTGCCAGCAGCTTAGGGCAAAATCAGCCCCAGCATTTT	CASSLGQNQPQHF
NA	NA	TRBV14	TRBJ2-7	TGTGCCAGCAGCCAAGCGCCCAAGGATCCGACCGAGCAGTACTTC	CASSQAPKDPTEQYF
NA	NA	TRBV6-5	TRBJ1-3	TGTGCCACCCAACGCGCAGGGGCTGGAAACACCATATATTTT	CATQRAGAGNTIYF
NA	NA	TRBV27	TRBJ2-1	TGTGCCAGCAGTTTCCACCCACTCGACGGTTACAATGAGCAGTTCTTC	CASSFHPLDGYNEQFF
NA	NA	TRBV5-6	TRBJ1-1	TGTGCCAGCAGCCACATATCCCCGGGGGCGTTCGCTGAAGCTTTCTTT	CASSHISPGAFAEAFF
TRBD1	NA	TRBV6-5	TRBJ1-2	TGTGCCAGCAGTTACGGGTCCCAGGGGGGAATTAGCTACACCTTC	CASSYGSQGGISYTF
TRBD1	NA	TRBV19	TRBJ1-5	TGTGCCAGTAGTATATTTTTTTACAGGGGGGTTAGCAATCAGCCCCAGCATTTT	CASSIFFYRGVSNQPQHF
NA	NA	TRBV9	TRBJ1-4	TGTGCCAGCAGCAAGGACGGTGAAAAACTGTTTTTT	CASSKDGEKLFF
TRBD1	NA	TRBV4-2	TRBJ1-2	TGTGCCAGCAGCCAAGCGGGTCCCCTGGACAGGGGGGGCACATATGGCTACACCTTC	CASSQAGPLDRGGTYGYTF
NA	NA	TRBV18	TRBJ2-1	TGTGCCAGCTCACTCGCGGGATTCTCCTACAATGAGCAGTTCTTC	CASSLAGFSYNEQFF
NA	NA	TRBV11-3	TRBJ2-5	TGTGCCAGCAGGAGGGAGCGAGAGACCCAGTACTTC	CASRRERETQYF
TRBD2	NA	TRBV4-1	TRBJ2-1	TGCGCCAGCAGCCAAACCCCCTTGGGACTAGCGGGTAGTAACAATGAGCAGTTCTTC	CASSQTPLGLAGSNNEQFF
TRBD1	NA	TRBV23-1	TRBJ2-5	TGCGCCAGCAGTCAACCGGGACAGGGGCCGGTAGACGAGAGAGGAGCCTCCCAAGAGACCCAGTACTTC	CASSQPGQGPVDERGASQETQYF
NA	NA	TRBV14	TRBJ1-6	TGTGCCAGCAGCCAAGATCTAGGGCATTCACCCCTCCACTTT	CASSQDLGHSPLHF
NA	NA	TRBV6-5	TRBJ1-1	TGTGCCAGCAGTTTCAAGGGGTTAGGGAACACTGAAGCTTTCTTT	CASSFKGLGNTEAFF
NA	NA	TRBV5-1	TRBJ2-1	TGCGCCAGCAGCTTGGAACCGCCCTACAATGAGCAGTTCTTC	CASSLEPPYNEQFF
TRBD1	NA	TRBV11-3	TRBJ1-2	TGTGCCAGCAGCTTAACACAGGGGGCGCGGTATGGCTACACCTTC	CASSLTQGARYGYTF
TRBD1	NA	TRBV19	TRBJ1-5	TGTGCCAGTAGTGGGGGCAGGGGGGTGAGCAATCAGCCCCAGCATTTT	CASSGGRGVSNQPQHF
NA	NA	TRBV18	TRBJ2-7	TGTGCCAGCTCACCACCGGGACGGTCCTACGAGCAGTACTTC	CASSPPGRSYEQYF
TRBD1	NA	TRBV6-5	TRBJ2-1	TGTGCCAGCAGTTCGACAGGGGGCGGTGATGAGCAGTTCTTC	CASSSTGGGDEQFF
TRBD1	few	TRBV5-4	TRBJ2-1	TGTGCCAGCAGCGATCCGGGACAGGGGGGCCTCGGGCAGTTCTTC	CASSDPGQGGLGQFF
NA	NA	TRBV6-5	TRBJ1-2	TGTGCCAGCAGTTACTACGCCGTCCGGGACAACTATGGCTACACCTTC	CASSYYAVRDNYGYTF
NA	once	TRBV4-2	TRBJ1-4	TGTGCCAGCAGCCAAGCAGGCTCTGCAACTAATGAAAAACTGTTTTTT	CASSQAGSATNEKLFF
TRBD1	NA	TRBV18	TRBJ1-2	TGTGCCAGCTCGCCGATGGGGACAGGGATCGGGGGCTACACCTTC	CASSPMGTGIGGYTF
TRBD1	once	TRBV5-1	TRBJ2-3	TGCGCCAGCAGCGCGAGGACAGGGGGCCCAGATACGCAGTATTTT	CASSARTGGPDTQYF
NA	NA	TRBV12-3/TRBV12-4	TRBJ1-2	TGTGCCAGCAGTTTAGCAGGGATGTATGGCTACACCTTC	CASSLAGMYGYTF
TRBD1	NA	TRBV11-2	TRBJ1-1	TGTGCCAGCAGCTTAGACAGGGGGAAGGGAACTGAAGCTTTCTTT	CASSLDRGKGTEAFF
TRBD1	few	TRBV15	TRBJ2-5	TGTGCCACCAGCAGAGATGCGACAGGGTCCGTAGAGACCCAGTACTTC	CATSRDATGSVETQYF
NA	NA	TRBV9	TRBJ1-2	TGTGCCAGCAGCGTAGCGGCTCTGTCTCATCGGCCTGATGGCAGTCCTTTACCTAACTATGGCTACACCTTC	CASSVAALSHRPDGSPLPNYGYTF
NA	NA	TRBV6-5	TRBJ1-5	TGTGCCAGCAGTCTCCGGAGCCGGCCCCAGCATTTT	CASSLRSRPQHF
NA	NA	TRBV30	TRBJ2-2	TGTGCCTGGAGTAGGTCTGATACCGGGGAGCTGTTTTTT	CAWSRSDTGELFF
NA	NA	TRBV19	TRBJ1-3	TGTGCCAGTAGGCGGAGACGGGGGCAGGGAGTCGGAAACACCATATATTTT	CASRRRRGQGVGNTIYF
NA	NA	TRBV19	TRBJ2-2	TGTGCCAGTGGCGGGTTTGTCGGGGAGCTGTTTTTT	CASGGFVGELFF
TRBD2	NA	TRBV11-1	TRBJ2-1	TGTGCCAGCAGCCCCTGGGCGGGGGGGCGCAATGAGCAGTTCTTC	CASSPWAGGRNEQFF
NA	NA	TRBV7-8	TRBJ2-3	TGTGCCAGCAGCCCCACAGGGCCCGCGCCAGATACGCAGTATTTT	CASSPTGPAPDTQYF
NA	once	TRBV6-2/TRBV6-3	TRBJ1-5	TGTGCCAGCAGTCCCTCGACGGCGTTGGGCAATCAGCCCCAGCATTTT	CASSPSTALGNQPQHF
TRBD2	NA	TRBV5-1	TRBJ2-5	TGCGCCAGCAGGGCAGGGACTAGCGGGGGTAAAGAGACCCAGTACTTC	CASRAGTSGGKETQYF
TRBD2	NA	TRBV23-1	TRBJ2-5	TGCGCCAGCAGTCAATCGGGACTAGCGCAAGAGACCCAGTACTTC	CASSQSGLAQETQYF
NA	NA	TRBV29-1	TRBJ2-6	TGCAGCGTACCAGTAGGAGGGTCTGGGGCCAACGTCCTGACTTTC	CSVPVGGSGANVLTF
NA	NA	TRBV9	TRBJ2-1	TGTGCCAGCAGCGAGACAGAGAACAATGAGCAGTTCTTC	CASSETENNEQFF
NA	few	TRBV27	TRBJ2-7	TGTGCCAGCAGTTTGACGGGATTCGAGCTTGGATCCTACGAGCAGTACTTC	CASSLTGFELGSYEQYF
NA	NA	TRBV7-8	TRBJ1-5	TGTGCCAGCAGCTACGGCGGGACACAGCCCCAGCATTTT	CASSYGGTQPQHF
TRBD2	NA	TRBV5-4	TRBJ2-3	TGTGCCAGCAGCTTGCGGTCTAGCGGAGATACGCAGTATTTT	CASSLRSSGDTQYF
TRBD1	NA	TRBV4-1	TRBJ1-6	TGCGCCAGCAGCCAAGAAGGGACAGCGAATTCACCCCTCCACTTT	CASSQEGTANSPLHF
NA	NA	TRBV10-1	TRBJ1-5	TGCGCCAGCAGTGACCGCCGGGACAGCAATCAGCCCCAGCATTTT	CASSDRRDSNQPQHF